Following are 32 T cell receptor beta chains from one sample sequenced in a study of T cells in severe cutaneous drug reactions. TCR subtype-specific primers in iRepertoire multiplex PCR prepared libraries for bulk and single-cell sequencing. TCRdb reprocessed the multiplex PCR reads and reports one entry per CDR3 protein, with no DNA. This table lists about 3,800 distinct CDR3 sequences. The donors had carbamazepine-induced Stevens-Johnson syndrome or toxic epidermal necrolysis. The source material was PBMCs. These receptors were collected from a human donor with Stevens-Johnson syndrome, a severe cutaneous drug reaction.

V gene TRBV20-1 combines with J gene TRBJ2-1; TCRdb selects TRBD2, and the lack of DNA leaves this call unchecked. The CDR3 is made up of 17 amino acids. Germline-derived CDR1 and CDR2 are DFQATT and SNEGSKA (reference sequence). The CDR3 protein is CSASSPRTSGISDEQFF.

The J gene is TRBJ2-5, the V gene TRBV7-3. CDR1 and CDR2 (germline): SGHTA, FQGTGA. The CDR3 is 14 amino acids. CDR3 region: CASSLIPDGETQYF. Together with reference TRBV7-3 and TRBJ2-5, the CDR3 gives the full variable domain: GAGVSQTPSNKVTEKGKYVELRCDPISGHTALYWYRQSLGQGPEFLIYFQGTGAADDSGLPNDRFFAVRPEGSVSTLKIQRTERGDSAVYLCASSLIPDGETQYFGPGTRLLVL.

The CDR3 here is CASSTPQGTDTQYF. This chain joins TRBV6-2 or TRBV6-3 and TRBJ2-3; the D call of TRBD1 rests on TCRdb alone, since no DNA is present to check it. Germline CDR1 MNHEY, CDR2 SVGEGT. This CDR3 comprises 14 residues.

The rearrangement uses TRBV27 and TRBJ2-3; TCRdb gives TRBD2 as the D gene, but with no DNA this cannot be confirmed. The CDR3 is made up of 15 amino acids. The germline V gene has CDR1 MNHEY and CDR2 SMNVEV (reference sequence). The CDR3 spells CASSPDWRVLDTQYF.

The chain recombines TRBV6-5 with TRBJ2-2. This CDR3 is 14 amino acids long. Per the germline V gene, CDR1 is MNHEY and CDR2 is SVGAGI. The CDR3 loop is CASSYFSNTGELFF.

The chain joins TRBV3-1 to TRBJ1-2; there is no DNA to check the TCRdb D call of TRBD1. Germline-derived CDR1 and CDR2 are LGHDT and YNNKEL (reference sequence). CDR3 size: 15 residues. The CDR3: CASSQDLVGVYGYTF.

J is TRBJ2-1 and V is TRBV4-3; as DNA is missing, the TRBD1 call by TCRdb cannot be tested. The V gene's germline CDR1 is LGHNA and CDR2 YSLEER. The CDR3 contains 13 residues. This chain's CDR3 is CASSLETGASQFF.

The J gene is TRBJ2-1, the V gene TRBV6-4. This CDR3 region has 13 residues. The germline CDR1 and CDR2 sequences are MRHNA and SNTAGT. CDR3 loop: CASSEVDIGKQFF.

The V and J genes are TRBV19 and TRBJ1-5; TCRdb reports TRBD1, a call that lacks DNA to check it against. There are 14 residues in the CDR3. Germline V gene sequence: CDR1 LNHDA, CDR2 SQIVND (reference sequence). The CDR3 sequence is CASSSGIWNQPQHF.

The chain carries TRBV5-1 and TRBJ2-7; the TCRdb D gene call, TRBD1, has no DNA to confirm it. CDR3 length: 15 amino acids. Germline assignment: CDR1 SGHRS and CDR2 YFSETQ. CDR3 amino acids: CASSSGTGASYEQYF.

By frequency, this clonotype is medium-sized (0.01 to 0.1%). The chain uses TRBV2 and TRBJ2-7; checking the TCRdb D call of TRBD1 is not possible without DNA. The germline CDR1 and CDR2 sequences are SNHLY and FYNNEI. This CDR3 spans 16 amino acids. CDR3 in amino acids: CASSEARTGGLYEQYF.

The chain joins TRBV4-3 to TRBJ2-1; TCRdb calls TRBD2, which cannot be checked without DNA. Germline V lookup: CDR1 LGHNA, CDR2 YSLEER. The length of the CDR3 is 16 residues. This chain's CDR3 is CASSQIPEADHNEQFF.

The chain uses TRBV6-5 and TRBJ2-2; TCRdb outputs TRBD1, but without DNA this stays unchecked. The germline V gene has CDR1 MNHEY and CDR2 SVGAGI. CDR3 length equals 13 residues. This CDR3 is CASSWGATGELFF.

The chain joins TRBV12-3 or TRBV12-4 to TRBJ1-3; TCRdb proposes TRBD1, but this gene call is untestable without DNA. The CDR3 is made up of 15 amino acids. Here the CDR3 reads CASRSAGFTGNTIYF.

CDR3 region: CASSEGGGGTDTQYF. This chain links TRBV6-4 with TRBJ2-3; TCRdb indicates TRBD1, and absent DNA this call remains unverified. CDR3 size: 15 residues. CDR1 is MRHNA and CDR2 is SNTAGT in the germline V gene.

The gene calls are TRBV24-1 and TRBJ1-1; TCRdb designates TRBD1, a call that cannot be tested without DNA. This CDR3 is 18 amino acids long. Germline V gene lookup returns CDR1 KGHDR and CDR2 SFDVKD. The CDR3: CATSDLRGTGVMNTEAFF.

The chain employs TRBV18 and TRBJ2-7; checking the TCRdb D call of TRBD2 is not possible without DNA. Germline CDR1 KGHSH, CDR2 LQKENI. The CDR3 sequence is 17 residues long. This CDR3 reads CASSSDGFGTSGYEQYF.

J is TRBJ2-2 and V is TRBV7-9. The length of the CDR3 is 15 residues. Germline V gene sequence: CDR1 SEHNR, CDR2 FQNEAQ (reference sequence). CDR3 sequence: CASSSPIHGTGELFF.

The chain uses TRBV10-3 and TRBJ2-3; TCRdb indicates TRBD1, and absent DNA this call remains unverified. CDR1 and CDR2 (germline): ENHRY, SYGVKD. The CDR3 is 14 amino acids. The CDR3 sequence: CATQKSGTPDTQYF.

The chain combines TRBV20-1 with TRBJ2-7; the TCRdb call, TRBD2, lacks DNA for checking. The CDR3 extends over 12 amino acids. The germline V gene has CDR1 DFQATT and CDR2 SNEGSKA (reference sequence). The chain's CDR3 is CSAREREMEQYF.

The chain recombines TRBV4-1 with TRBJ1-1; TCRdb calls TRBD1, which cannot be checked without DNA. The germline CDR1 and CDR2 sequences are MGHRA and YSYEKL. The length of the CDR3 is 17 residues. The CDR3: CASSPRTGKVMNTEAFF.

This chain links TRBV5-1 with TRBJ1-2. The CDR3 has 11 residues. CDR1 SGHRS and CDR2 YFSETQ come from the germline V gene. This CDR3 reads CASRDNYGYTF.

In terms of frequency, this clonotype is hyperexpanded. The rearrangement uses TRBV2 and TRBJ2-5; there is no DNA to check the TCRdb D call of TRBD2. This CDR3 has 14 residues. CDR1 is SNHLY and CDR2 is FYNNEI in the germline V gene. CDR3 amino acids: CASKKDLSGETQYF.

Considering frequency, this clonotype is medium-sized. The chain carries TRBV5-6 and TRBJ2-7. The CDR3 length is 11 residues. CDR1 SGHDT and CDR2 YYEEEE come from the germline V gene. This chain's CDR3 is CASSLDYEQYF.

This rearrangement joins TRBV28 to TRBJ2-1. The CDR3 consists of 13 residues. Germline V lookup: CDR1 MDHEN, CDR2 SYDVKM. The CDR3 spells CASSLARYNEQFF. The full variable domain, in which reference TRBV28 and TRBJ2-1 provide the parts outside the CDR3, is DVKVTQSSRYLVKRTGEKVFLECVQDMDHENMFWYRQDPGLGLRLIYFSYDVKMKEKGDIPEGYSVSREKKERFSLILESASTNQTSMYLCASSLARYNEQFFGPGTRLTVL.

The chain uses TRBV12-3 or TRBV12-4 and TRBJ2-1; TCRdb proposes TRBD2, but this gene call is untestable without DNA. This CDR3 has 15 residues. The CDR3 sequence is CASSPSAGRHNEQFF.

This clonotype is labeled medium-sized based on frequency. V is TRBV29-1 and J is TRBJ1-5; no DNA is available, so the TRBD1 call from TCRdb remains unchecked. Germline loops: CDR1 SQVTM, CDR2 ANQGSEA. The CDR3 is 15 residues long. The CDR3 here is CSVAFTGESDQPQHF.

The chain employs TRBV7-2 and TRBJ1-6; TCRdb selects TRBD1, and the lack of DNA leaves this call unchecked. The CDR3 sequence is 16 residues long. The germline V gene has CDR1 SGHTA and CDR2 FQGNSA. CDR3 sequence reads: CASSLVGGQYHSPLHF. Using reference TRBV7-2 and TRBJ1-6 for the parts outside the CDR3, the full variable domain is GAGVSQSPSNKVTEKGKDVELRCDPISGHTALYWYRQSLGQGLEFLIYFQGNSAPDKSGLPSDRFSAERTGGSVSTLTIQRTQQEDSAVYLCASSLVGGQYHSPLHFGNGTRLTVT.

The chain has TRBV7-9 and TRBJ2-7; checking the TCRdb D call of TRBD1 is not possible without DNA. Germline assignment: CDR1 SEHNR and CDR2 FQNEAQ (reference sequence). The CDR3 contains 16 residues. This chain's CDR3 is CASSSMVTGGSDEQYF. The complete variable domain, with remaining parts taken from reference TRBV7-9 and TRBJ2-7, reads DTGVSQNPRHKITKRGQNVTFRCDPISEHNRLYWYRQTLGQGPEFLTYFQNEAQLEKSRLLSDRFSAERPKGSFSTLEIQRTEQGDSAMYLCASSSMVTGGSDEQYFGPGTRLTVT.

This chain joins TRBV27 and TRBJ2-5; TCRdb selects TRBD2, and the lack of DNA leaves this call unchecked. The CDR3 is made up of 13 amino acids. The germline V gene has CDR1 MNHEY and CDR2 SMNVEV (reference sequence). The CDR3 here is CASSMTSLETQYF.

V is TRBV4-1 and J is TRBJ2-5; lacking DNA, the TRBD2 call made by TCRdb goes unchecked. Germline V gene data show CDR1 as MGHRA and CDR2 as YSYEKL. This CDR3 is 17 amino acids long. The CDR3 loop is CASSQNNASSPVGTQYF.

This clonotype is labeled medium-sized based on frequency. This chain links TRBV18 with TRBJ1-5; TCRdb proposes TRBD1, but this gene call is untestable without DNA. This CDR3 has 14 residues. Per germline, CDR1 KGHSH and CDR2 LQKENI. CDR3: CASSRRDSNQPQHF.